This is a list of T cell receptor beta chains from one sample in a study of blood T cell repertoires in COVID-19. Measured with immunoSEQ multiplex PCR; TCRdb has only the in-frame clones, and not every one. This sample yields a few hundred thousand clones, of which roughly 88% are seen a single time; roughly 2% belongs to the top ten. The sample comprised PBMCs or T cells enriched from blood (not recorded which). Every receptor here comes from a man aged 25-45 years who had recovered from COVID-19. The CDR3 runs from the conserved cysteine through the conserved F or W. Clone size is not always given. Where it is, it says once, few, many or a class for expanded clones.

TRBV30	NA	CASKTGTTFYNSPLHF
TRBV5-5	NA	CASSLLPAGGETQYF
TRBV18	NA	CASSDDRNTEAFF
TRBV6-1	NA	CASSEYRNQPQHF
TRBV10-3	NA	CAISEQAATSYGYTF
TRBV5-1	NA	CASSRLGDRASHEQYF
TRBV6-1	NA	CASSDGTRKTDTQYF
TRBV28	NA	CASSLGPDNSPLHF
TRBV18	NA	CASTIQNEKLFF
TRBV7-2	NA	CASSSRTGEGYTF
TRBV4-1	NA	CASSPGWVDGPEAFF
TRBV10-2	NA	CASSESFNSGNTIYF
TRBV5-5	NA	CASSLEAGGGTEAFF
TRBV5-1	NA	CASSPLGQGARGYETQYF
TRBV6-5	NA	CASSYSWGVGYTF
TRBV28	once	CASSSAGTGYNEQFF
TRBV7-8	NA	CASSPLRGVSYSSYNSPLHF
TRBV15	NA	CAVREGGANVLTF
TRBV5-1	NA	CASSADRGHDGYTF
TRBV30	NA	CAGDRGYTEAFF
TRBV9	NA	CASSALAGGLGEQFF
TRBV29-1	NA	CSVGTENSNQPQHF
TRBV5-6	NA	CASSPGTAYEQYF
TRBV10-3	NA	CAIRKDSYEQYF
TRBV5-1	once	CASSLTAGANYGYTF
TRBV5-1	NA	CASSLDGYSNQPQHF
TRBV19	NA	CASSIRGPAYEQYF
TRBV7-7	NA	CASSLEQGRYETQYF
TRBV9	NA	CASSVTGEVTYEQYF
TRBV20-1	NA	CSASGGSSGNTIYF
TRBV19	once	CASSRTGGHEQFF
TRBV21-1	NA	CASSNSSSTVNTEAFF
TRBV5-6	NA	CASSRYHPWTGAGADTQYF
TRBV7-9	NA	CASSPPGQGATEAFF
TRBV5-4	NA	CASSLSSTDTQYF
TRBV6-5	few	CASSPYREVNTEAFF
TRBV28	NA	CAGRTGGNQPQHF
TRBV6-5	NA	CASTQGHPDQPQHF
TRBV18	NA	CASSPEQGQIHEKLFF
TRBV29-1	once	CSVEGQGYTDTQYF
TRBV24-1	once	CATSTGGAGDTQYF
TRBV4-1	NA	CASSQVRAGDEDTQYF
TRBV4-2	once	CASSQDRGGNEQFF
TRBV2	NA	CASSYSMLDTQYF
TRBV7-9	NA	CASSLFGGNTEAFF
TRBV12-3/TRBV12-4	once	CASSFGEGYGYTF
TRBV30	NA	CASGQGASSYNSPLHF
TRBV7-9	NA	CASSLEAGGGNTIYF
TRBV4-3	few	CASSQPGQGVTEAFF
TRBV4-1	NA	CASSQVAGGRGNEQFF
TRBV27	NA	CASSYGTASTGELFF
TRBV12-5	once	CASGLDRQPQHF
TRBV27	NA	CASSLVPGHQPQHF
TRBV5-1	NA	CASSLGASYNSPLHF
TRBV11-2	NA	CASNTRDRGNHEQYF
TRBV2	NA	CASSSQRGEGFF
TRBV9	NA	CASSVGWGPYEQYF
TRBV29-1	NA	CSVGLAGGGELFF